A selection of T cell receptor beta chains follows, all from one sample in a study of cytomegalovirus exposure and HLA in healthy donors. TCRdb's table, derived via immunoSEQ multiplex PCR, lists solely in-frame clones and lacks some. The data contain over 65,000 clones, approximately 79% of them singletons. The sample consisted of PBMCs. These TCRs come from a human donor in good health. CDR3s include the opening cysteine and the closing phenylalanine or tryptophan. Each record gives: clone size, V gene, J gene, D gene, CDR3 DNA, CDR3 protein. The D gene is left open where the match is weak. The size of a clone is reported for some rows only, either as once, few or many, or as a class for expanded clones.

>-|TRBV6-5|TRBJ1-1|-
TGTGCCAGCAGCCAGCAGGGCCGCACTGAAGCTTTCTTT
CASSQQGRTEAFF
>many|TRBV6-1|TRBJ1-1|TRBD1
TGTGCCAGCAGGGACAGGGGGTACACTGAAGCTTTCTTT
CASRDRGYTEAFF
>-|TRBV6-5|TRBJ2-7|-
TGTGCCAGCAGTTACGCAGGGGCCTACGAGCAGTACTTC
CASSYAGAYEQYF
>-|TRBV2|TRBJ2-5|-
TGTGCCAGCACCCCGACTAGTGCTTATAGGGAGACCCAGTACTTC
CASTPTSAYRETQYF
>few|TRBV4-1|TRBJ1-4|TRBD1
TGCGCCAGCAGCCGGTATCCGGACAGGGGTAATGAAAAACTGTTTTTT
CASSRYPDRGNEKLFF
>-|TRBV19|TRBJ2-5|TRBD2
TGTGCCAGTAGTACGAGATTCGGGGGGGGGCACGAGACCCAGTACTTC
CASSTRFGGGHETQYF
>-|TRBV6-5|TRBJ2-7|TRBD2
TGTGCCAGCAGTTACGGACTAGCGGGGGCGTTCTACGAGCAGTACTTC
CASSYGLAGAFYEQYF
>-|TRBV7-9|TRBJ2-3|-
TGTGCCAGCTCCTGGACAGGCACAGATACGCAGTATTTT
CASSWTGTDTQYF
>-|TRBV5-1|TRBJ1-5|TRBD1
TGCGCCAGCAGCTTCTCAGGGGGTGATCAGCCCCAGCATTTT
CASSFSGGDQPQHF
>once|TRBV4-1|TRBJ1-5|-
TGCGCCAGCAGTAACAGGGGCAATCAGCCCCAGCATTTT
CASSNRGNQPQHF
>-|TRBV10-3|TRBJ2-7|-
TGTGCCATCAGTGATGAGCCCTCATCCTACGAGCAGTACTTC
CAISDEPSSYEQYF
>-|TRBV7-8|TRBJ2-1|TRBD2
TGTGCCAGCATCCTGACTAGCGGGGTTTACAATGAGCAGTTCTTC
CASILTSGVYNEQFF
>-|TRBV11-3|TRBJ2-2|TRBD2
TGTGCCAGCAGCTTATTTACTAGCGGGGGGACACCCGGGGAGCTGTTTTTT
CASSLFTSGGTPGELFF
>-|TRBV30|TRBJ1-1|TRBD1
TGTGCCTGGAGTCGGACAGGGATTGAAAACACTGAAGCTTTCTTT
CAWSRTGIENTEAFF
>-|TRBV2|TRBJ1-5|TRBD1
TGTGCCAGCGGGACAGACCATAGCAATCAGCCCCAGCATTTT
CASGTDHSNQPQHF
>once|TRBV13|TRBJ1-1|-
TGTGCCAGCAGCCGACAGAACACTGAAGCTTTCTTT
CASSRQNTEAFF
>-|TRBV27|TRBJ2-3|TRBD2
TGTGCCAGCAGTCGGGTAGCGGGGGCAGCAGATACGCAGTATTTT
CASSRVAGAADTQYF
>once|TRBV6-5|TRBJ2-1|TRBD1
TGTGCCAGCAGGACCGGGACAGCCTACAATGAGCAGTTCTTC
CASRTGTAYNEQFF
>-|TRBV4-2|TRBJ2-7|-
TGTGCCAGCAGCCAAGGCGAGGGTTCCTACGAGCAGTACTTC
CASSQGEGSYEQYF
>once|TRBV2|TRBJ2-2|-
TGTGCCAGCAGTGAATTATTGAACACCGGGGAGCTGTTTTTT
CASSELLNTGELFF
>-|TRBV19|TRBJ1-6|TRBD1
TGTGCCAGTAGTACGGGACAGGGGGTTTTGCTCCACTTT
CASSTGQGVLLHF
>-|TRBV30|TRBJ1-4|-
TGTGCCTGGGCAGAACCGCGAGGGCGCACTAATGAAAAACTGTTTTTT
CAWAEPRGRTNEKLFF
>-|TRBV9|TRBJ1-6|TRBD1
TGTGCCAGCAGCCCCCAGGGGGCCTATTCACCCCTCCACTTT
CASSPQGAYSPLHF
>-|TRBV20-1|TRBJ1-2|-
TGCAGTGCTAGAGATCTCCGTGGCTACACCTTC
CSARDLRGYTF
>-|TRBV7-9|TRBJ2-7|-
TGTGCCAGCAGCTTGAGTCGGGGGAGCGAGCAGTACTTC
CASSLSRGSEQYF
>-|TRBV30|TRBJ2-7|-
TGTGCCTGGAGTAGGACAGCCTACGAGCAGTACTTC
CAWSRTAYEQYF
>-|TRBV6-1|TRBJ1-2|TRBD1
TGTGCCAGCAGGATGGACAGGGCTGATGGCTACACCTTC
CASRMDRADGYTF
>-|TRBV2|TRBJ1-6|TRBD1
TGTGCCAGCAGTGAAGCAAGGGCAGGGGGCAGTTCACCCCTCCACTTT
CASSEARAGGSSPLHF
>once|TRBV7-2|TRBJ1-1|-
TGTGCCAGCAGCTATGGGGGGACGGGGCGGGCAGCTTTCTTT
CASSYGGTGRAAFF
>-|TRBV5-1|TRBJ2-5|TRBD2
TGCGCCAGCAGCTTACCGGGACTAGCGGGGGGGCCGGAGACCCAGTACTTC
CASSLPGLAGGPETQYF
>once|TRBV11-2|TRBJ2-7|TRBD2
TGTGCCAGCAGCCAGACTAGCGGGGGTTACGAGCAGTACTTC
CASSQTSGGYEQYF
>-|TRBV5-4|TRBJ2-1|-
TGTGCCAGCAGCATTGGACTCGGGGATGAGCAGTTCTTC
CASSIGLGDEQFF
>-|TRBV25-1|TRBJ2-5|-
TGTGCCAGCAGTGAAGTAGATGGAGAGACCCAGTACTTC
CASSEVDGETQYF
>-|TRBV7-9|TRBJ2-1|-
TGTGCCAGCGTCCCAGGAAGCTACAATGAGCAGTTCTTC
CASVPGSYNEQFF
>medium-sized|TRBV5-6|TRBJ2-5|-
TGTGCCAGCAGCTTAGCCTCCACGGAGACCCAGTACTTC
CASSLASTETQYF
>-|TRBV5-8|TRBJ1-4|-
TGTGCCAGCAGCTTGGGAGGCCGAACAGGGTCTAGGATAGACCATGAAAAACTGTTTTTT
CASSLGGRTGSRIDHEKLFF
>-|TRBV5-1|TRBJ1-2|TRBD1
TGCGCCAGCAGCTCCTTTGGGACAGACCTTTCCTATGGCTACACCTTC
CASSSFGTDLSYGYTF
>few|TRBV4-3|TRBJ1-1|TRBD1
TGCGCCAGCAGCCAAGATCGCGTAACAGGGGGGAACACTGAAGCTTTCTTT
CASSQDRVTGGNTEAFF
>-|TRBV4-1|TRBJ1-3|-
TGCGCCAGCAGCCTAACCTACAGGGTAGGTGGAAACACCATATATTTT
CASSLTYRVGGNTIYF
>-|TRBV5-4|TRBJ1-5|TRBD1
TGTGCCAGCAGCTTGGACAGGGGGCTAGGGCAGCCCCAGCATTTT
CASSLDRGLGQPQHF
>-|TRBV9|TRBJ2-2|TRBD1
TGTGCCAGCAGCGGGACAGGGTTGAGGACCGGGGAGCTGTTTTTT
CASSGTGLRTGELFF
>-|TRBV27|TRBJ2-7|-
TGTGCCAGCAGCCTTGGCAGGGGATTTAGCGAGCAGTACTTC
CASSLGRGFSEQYF
>-|TRBV5-5|TRBJ1-1|TRBD1
TGTGCCAGCAGCTTGGTAGGACAGGGGACTGAAGCTTTCTTT
CASSLVGQGTEAFF
>-|TRBV4-1|TRBJ2-7|TRBD1
TGCGCCAGCAGCCACCGACACGGACAGGGAACCTACGAGCAGTACTTC
CASSHRHGQGTYEQYF